Listed here are 12 T cell receptor beta chains from one sample, sequenced in a study of blood T cell repertoires in COVID-19. Assay: immunoSEQ multiplex PCR; the TCRdb copy retains only in-frame clones and omits some. The sample contains 250,000 to 350,000 clones, 70% to 90% of which appear only once. Material: PBMCs or T cells enriched from blood (not recorded which). These receptor sequences come from a woman aged 25 to 39 who had recovered from COVID-19.

This chain links TRBV27 with TRBJ1-5, with 8 bases matching TRBD1. Germline V gene lookup returns CDR1 MNHEY and CDR2 SMNVEV (reference sequence). The CDR3 spans 17 residues. V lost 8 bases and J lost 4; bases outside the gene matches: 16. CDR3 residues: CASGPGGRGLGNQPQHF. CDR3 sequence (DNA): TGTGCCAGCGGGCCCGGAGGCAGGGGGCTTGGAAATCAGCCCCAGCATTTT.

The chain has TRBV3-1 (or the pseudogene TRBV3-2) and TRBJ1-2; 9 bases map to TRBD1. CDR3 length equals 16 residues. Germline lookup yields CDR1 LGHDT and CDR2 YNNKEL (reference sequence). J was trimmed by 1 base and V by 4 bases; bases with no gene match: 7. This chain's CDR3 is CASSPWTGDGNYGYTF. CDR3 DNA sequence: TGTGCCAGCAGCCCTTGGACAGGGGACGGTAACTATGGCTACACCTTC.

This chain connects TRBV5-5 to TRBJ2-7; 7 bases align to TRBD1. In germline, CDR1 is SGHKS, CDR2 YYEKEE (reference sequence). The CDR3 covers 13 residues. The trim removed 4 bases at V and 6 bases at J, leaving 7 bases unmatched. The CDR3 sequence: CASSRTTGTEQYF. DNA of the CDR3: TGTGCCAGCAGCAGAACGACAGGGACCGAGCAGTACTTC.

Here the CDR3 DNA reads TGCAGCGACTCCACAGGGTCGGGCTATGGCTACACCTTC. Residues: CSDSTGSGYGYTF. The chain joins TRBV29-1 to TRBJ1-2; maybe TRBD1 (6 bases). This CDR3 spans 13 amino acids. Per the germline V gene, CDR1 is SQVTM and CDR2 is ANQGSEA. Deletions cut 7 bases from V and 4 bases from J, with 16 bases between.

The genes are TRBV15 and TRBJ1-6, with a tentative D call TRBD1 (5 bases). The CDR3 runs to 15 residues. Germline-derived CDR1 and CDR2 are LNHNV and YYDKDF (reference sequence). Trimming removed 0 bases at V and 14 bases at J, with 17 bases between. The CDR3 DNA follows: TGTGCCACCAGCAGAGATGAAAGCAGGGCCTTGGCCCTCCACTTT. It codes for CATSRDESRALALHF. Combining the CDR3 with reference TRBV15 and TRBJ1-6 gives the whole variable domain DAMVIQNPRYQVTQFGKPVTLSCSQTLNHNVMYWYQQKSSQAPKLLFHYYDKDFNNEADTPDNFQSRRPNTSFCFLDIRSPGLGDTAMYLCATSRDESRALALHFGNGTRLTVT.

This clone was detected a few times. This chain uses TRBV27 with TRBJ2-7, with D hard to call. The CDR3 covers 15 residues. The V and J ends lost 6 bases and 0 bases respectively, with 15 bases between them. CDR1 and CDR2 (germline): MNHEY, SMNVEV (reference sequence). The CDR3 sequence: CASSPRASSSYEQYF. Here the CDR3 DNA reads TGTGCCAGCAGCCCCCGTGCCTCTAGCTCCTACGAGCAGTACTTC.

The V and J genes are TRBV5-6 and TRBJ2-2; D ambiguous. The CDR3 covers 16 residues. Germline loops: CDR1 SGHDT, CDR2 YYEEEE. Between the trimmed V and J ends, which lost 1 base and 0 bases, there was a span of 10 bases. CDR3 bases: TGTGCCAGCAGCTTGTGGCAGGCCACGAACACCGGGGAGCTGTTTTTT. As protein: CASSLWQATNTGELFF.

This chain joins TRBV5-1 and TRBJ1-6; D possibly corresponds to TRBD1 (5 bases). Germline V CDR1 and CDR2: SGHRS, YFSETQ. The CDR3 extends over 15 amino acids. V was trimmed by 3 bases and J by 7 bases, leaving 14 bases between them. CDR3 bases: TGCGCCAGCAGCTGGGGCCAGGGTGGGAATTCACCCCTCCACTTT. It codes for CASSWGQGGNSPLHF.

The CDR3 region has the DNA TGCAGTGCTAGGGGAGGCACTGAAGCTTTCTTT. Translated: CSARGGTEAFF. The V call is TRBV20-1, the J call TRBJ1-1; D remains unclear. CDR1 and CDR2 from the germline V gene are DFQATT and SNEGSKA (reference sequence). CDR3 size: 11 residues. V dropped 3 bases and J dropped 4 bases, with 6 bases sitting between them.

This clone was found once. This chain joins TRBV5-1 and TRBJ2-1, with 8 bases lining up with TRBD1. The germline V gene has CDR1 SGHRS and CDR2 YFSETQ. The CDR3 has 16 amino acids. V was pared by 2 bases and J by 0 bases, with 4 bases of the junction left unmatched. The CDR3 DNA is TGCGCCAGCAGCTTATCGACAGGGGACTCCTACAATGAGCAGTTCTTC. This gives the protein CASSLSTGDSYNEQFF.

The chain links TRBV6-5 to TRBJ1-1; D is unclear. This CDR3 has 14 amino acids. V was clipped by 7 bases and J by 7 bases, with 19 bases between them. CDR1 MNHEY and CDR2 SVGAGI come from the germline V gene. The CDR3 region is CASNGEGRGGEAFF. DNA of the CDR3: TGTGCCAGCAACGGGGAGGGTCGTGGAGGTGAAGCTTTCTTT.

The chain has TRBV5-1 and TRBJ1-6, with 12 bases aligning to TRBD1. The V gene's germline CDR1 is SGHRS and CDR2 YFSETQ. With 5 bases clipped from V and 5 bases from J, the junction kept 11 bases outside the gene matches. The CDR3 has 18 residues. CDR3 nucleotides: TGCGCCAGCAGGGCCGGGACAGGGGGCGGAGGCAATAATTCACCCCTCCACTTT. Translation gives CASRAGTGGGGNNSPLHF.